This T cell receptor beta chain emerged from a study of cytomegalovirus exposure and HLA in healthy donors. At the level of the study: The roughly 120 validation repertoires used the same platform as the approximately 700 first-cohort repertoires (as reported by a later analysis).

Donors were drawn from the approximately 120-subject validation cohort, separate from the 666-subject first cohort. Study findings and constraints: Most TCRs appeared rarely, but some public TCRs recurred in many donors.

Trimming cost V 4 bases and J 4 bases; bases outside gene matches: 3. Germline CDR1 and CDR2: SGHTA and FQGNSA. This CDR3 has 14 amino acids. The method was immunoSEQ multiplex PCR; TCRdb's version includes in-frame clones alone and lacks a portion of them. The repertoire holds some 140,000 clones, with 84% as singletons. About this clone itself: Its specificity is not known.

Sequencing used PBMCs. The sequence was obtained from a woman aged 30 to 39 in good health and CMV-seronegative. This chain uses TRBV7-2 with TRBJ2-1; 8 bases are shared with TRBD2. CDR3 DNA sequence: TGTGCCAGCAGCTCAGCGGGGGCGTACAATGAGCAGTTCTTC. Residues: CASSSAGAYNEQFF.